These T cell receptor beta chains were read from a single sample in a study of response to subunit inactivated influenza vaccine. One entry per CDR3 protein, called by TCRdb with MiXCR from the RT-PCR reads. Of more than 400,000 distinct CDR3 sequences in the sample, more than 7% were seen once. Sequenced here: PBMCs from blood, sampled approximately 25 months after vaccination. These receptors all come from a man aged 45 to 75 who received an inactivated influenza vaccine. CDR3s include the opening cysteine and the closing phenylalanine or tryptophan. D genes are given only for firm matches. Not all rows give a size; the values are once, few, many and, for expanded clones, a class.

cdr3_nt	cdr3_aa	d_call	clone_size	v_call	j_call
TGTGCCAGCAGCCAACCCGGGACACTGAATTCACCCCTCCACTTT	CASSQPGTLNSPLHF	NA	NA	TRBV14	TRBJ1-6
TGCGCCAGCAGCCAAGATTCGGCGGAGCTAAACATTCAGTACTTC	CASSQDSAELNIQYF	NA	many	TRBV4-1	TRBJ2-4
TGTGCCAGCAGTACGGCGGTCAACACTGAAGCTTTCTTT	CASSTAVNTEAFF	NA	many	TRBV12-3/TRBV12-4	TRBJ1-1
TGTGCCAGCAGCCGCGTACAGGGTTACGAGCAGTACTTC	CASSRVQGYEQYF	NA	many	TRBV3-1	TRBJ2-7
TGTGACAGCAGAGGGGACCTGACGAACACTGGAGCTTTCTTT	CDSRGDLTNTGAFF	NA	once	TRBV12-3/TRBV12-4	TRBJ1-1
TGTGCCAGCAGCCATGGACAGCGCGCAGATACGCAGTATTTT	CASSHGQRADTQYF	NA	few	TRBV5-8	TRBJ2-3
TGTGCCAGCAGTTTATTCCAGGGGGCACCCCTCCACTTT	CASSLFQGAPLHF	TRBD1	many	TRBV12-3/TRBV12-4	TRBJ1-6
TGTGCCACCAGTGACAGGGGAGCCTACAATGAGCAGTTCTTC	CATSDRGAYNEQFF	NA	many	TRBV24-1	TRBJ2-1
TGTGCCAGCAGTCAGGATGGACAGGGGGGACAGCCCCAGCATTTT	CASSQDGQGGQPQHF	TRBD1	NA	TRBV6-1	TRBJ1-5
TGCGCCAGCAGCCGCATGGACGAGGGCACAGATACGCAGTATTTT	CASSRMDEGTDTQYF	NA	many	TRBV4-3	TRBJ2-3
TGCAGGCTCGGGACCTGGGGCGTAGCTTTCTTT	CRLGTWGVAFF	NA	NA	TRBV20-1	TRBJ1-1
TGTGCCAGCAGCCCACCGGGTTACAATCAGCCCCAGCATTTT	CASSPPGYNQPQHF	NA	few	TRBV7-2	TRBJ1-5
TGCAGTGCTAGAGTTCAGGGGAACTACGAGCAGTACTTC	CSARVQGNYEQYF	NA	many	TRBV20-1	TRBJ2-7
TGTGCCAGCACTAGGGCCAGCGGGGGGGCGAATGAGCAGTTCTTC	CASTRASGGANEQFF	TRBD2	NA	TRBV12-3/TRBV12-4	TRBJ2-1
TGTGCCAGCAGTTTCCGCCCTCCGGGACTAGCTCCCGCTTCCTACGAGCAGTACTTC	CASSFRPPGLAPASYEQYF	TRBD2	many	TRBV27	TRBJ2-7
TGTGCCAGCAGCTCTGAGAAGTTCAGCTATGAGCAGTTCTTC	CASSSEKFSYEQFF	NA	many	TRBV11-1	TRBJ2-1
TGTGCCAGCAGTTGGGACATCGGAACCTATGGCTACACCTTC	CASSWDIGTYGYTF	NA	few	TRBV12-3/TRBV12-4	TRBJ1-2
TGTGCCAGCAGTTTAGTGGGGACGGATGAGCAGTTCTTC	CASSLVGTDEQFF	NA	few	TRBV27	TRBJ2-1
TGCAGTGCTAGAGTCGGGCAGGGAGGCTATGGCTACACCTTC	CSARVGQGGYGYTF	NA	many	TRBV20-1	TRBJ1-2
TGTGCCAGCAGCGAGCGAGCGGGGGGCGGGACCGGGGAGCTGTTTTTT	CASSERAGGGTGELFF	TRBD2	few	TRBV9	TRBJ2-2